This T cell receptor beta chain was captured in a study of blood T cells in healthy people across ages. Study-wide context: Per every two T cells, about one barcoded beta molecule was captured by template switching. Findings and limits, study-wide: Across the age range, TCR beta diversity per million T cells fell in a roughly linear way. Investigators treated diversity estimates from one million T cells as underestimates. Unknown donor CMV status possibly confounded expanded clonotype changes.

Notes on this clonotype: No antigen is known for it. The junction and the germline gene differ at one end; a read error may be behind it.

CDR3 size: 17 residues. Sample-barcoded 5' priming and a J-beta primer mix drove a second PCR of 7 to 11 cycles. TCRdb re-called the 5' RACE reads through MiXCR, storing one row per CDR3 protein. The profile covers roughly 800,000 distinct CDR3 sequences, with nearly 60% appearing a single time and around 22% taken by the ten largest. The chain employs TRBV12-3 or TRBV12-4 and TRBJ2-5, with D possibly matching TRBD1 (5 bases). The DNA matches TRBJ2-7 better at its end, which makes the J call doubtful. Material: blood. The TCR was taken from a man aged 25-45 years in good health. This CDR3 is CASSLRAWGLQDYEQYF. CDR3 DNA sequence: TGCGCCAGCAGTTTAAGGGCGTGGGGATTACAGGACTACGAGCAGTACTTC.